The rows below give T cell receptor beta chains drawn from one sample of a study of T cell responses to AZD1222 COVID-19 vaccine. The method was immunoSEQ multiplex PCR; TCRdb's version includes in-frame clones alone and lacks a portion of them. The table includes around 120,000 clones, approximately 90% detected once. The starting material was peripheral blood, obtained 28 days after the second AZD1222 dose. All receptors come from an adult who received the AZD1222 COVID-19 vaccine. Each CDR3 is given with its conserved first and last residue. A D gene is named only where the DNA matches it firmly. Where a row states a size, it is once, few, many or the class of an expanded clone; other rows omit it.

clone_size j_call d_call v_call cdr3_aa cdr3_nt
NA TRBJ2-7 NA TRBV4-1 CASSQDGAGKSYEQYF TGCGCCAGCAGCCAAGATGGGGCAGGGAAGTCCTACGAGCAGTACTTC
NA TRBJ1-2 NA TRBV7-9 CASSLYLDSAPSIRGYTF TGTGCCAGCAGCTTATATTTGGACTCTGCTCCCTCTATTCGTGGCTACACCTTC
NA TRBJ2-1 NA TRBV14 CASSPDWYNEQFF TGTGCCAGCAGCCCCGACTGGTACAATGAGCAGTTCTTC
once TRBJ2-7 TRBD1 TRBV10-1 CASSERTGRGREQYF TGCGCCAGCAGTGAGAGGACAGGGCGCGGACGCGAGCAGTACTTC
NA TRBJ2-1 NA TRBV5-1 CASSPSGQVGNEQFF TGCGCCAGCAGCCCGTCGGGGCAGGTAGGCAATGAGCAGTTCTTC
NA TRBJ2-7 NA TRBV20-1 CSAEDSFEQYF TGCAGTGCCGAAGACAGCTTCGAGCAGTACTTC
NA TRBJ2-5 TRBD2 TRBV5-1 CASSLTSGVQETQYF TGCGCCAGCAGCCTCACTAGCGGAGTACAAGAGACCCAGTACTTC
NA TRBJ1-2 NA TRBV3-1/TRBV3-2 CASSGGLHGGDGYTF TGTGCCAGCAGCGGGGGCCTCCATGGGGGCGATGGCTACACCTTC
NA TRBJ2-3 TRBD2 TRBV11-2 CASSLGLAGGQYTDTQYF TGTGCCAGCAGCTTAGGACTAGCGGGGGGTCAATACACAGATACGCAGTATTTT
NA TRBJ2-7 NA TRBV7-2 CASSLKSSYEQYF TGTGCCAGCAGCTTAAAGAGCTCCTACGAGCAGTACTTC
once TRBJ1-1 NA TRBV3-1/TRBV3-2 CASSRQKNTEAFF TGTGCCAGCAGCCGACAAAAAAACACTGAAGCTTTCTTT
NA TRBJ1-2 TRBD1 TRBV2 CASRVTGEVGYTF TGTGCCAGCAGGGTGACAGGGGAGGTAGGCTACACCTTC
NA TRBJ1-1 NA TRBV18 CASSRPPGDIGAFF TGTGCCAGCTCACGGCCCCCCGGGGATATAGGAGCTTTCTTT
few TRBJ1-1 TRBD1 TRBV7-2 CASSSDRGNTEAFF TGTGCCAGCAGCTCAGACAGGGGGAACACTGAAGCTTTCTTT
NA TRBJ2-3 NA TRBV6-5 CASSYSVNLRTQYF TGTGCCAGCAGTTATTCAGTCAATCTCCGGACGCAGTATTTT
NA TRBJ2-2 TRBD1 TRBV9 CASSTQGGPNTGELFF TGTGCCAGCAGCACACAGGGGGGTCCGAACACCGGGGAGCTGTTTTTT
NA TRBJ2-1 NA TRBV30 CAWSAADEQFF TGTGCCTGGAGTGCGGCCGATGAGCAGTTCTTC
NA TRBJ1-1 TRBD1 TRBV10-3 CAISDTGTALSGAFF TGTGCCATCAGTGACACCGGGACAGCGCTATCGGGAGCTTTCTTT
NA TRBJ2-3 NA TRBV5-6 CASRQGSTDTQYF TGTGCCAGCAGACAGGGAAGCACAGATACGCAGTATTTT
NA TRBJ2-7 NA TRBV6-5 CASSYSNRGLGEQYF TGTGCCAGCAGTTACTCGAATAGGGGTTTGGGCGAGCAGTACTTC
NA TRBJ1-2 NA TRBV29-1 CSVGKEAAYGYTF TGCAGCGTTGGAAAGGAGGCGGCCTATGGCTACACCTTC
NA TRBJ1-1 NA TRBV3-1/TRBV3-2 CASSQASPGGNTEAFF TGTGCCAGCAGCCAAGCGAGTCCGGGTGGGAACACTGAAGCTTTCTTT
once TRBJ2-4 NA TRBV19 CASSIGSGRVAKNIQYF TGTGCCAGTAGTATCGGAAGCGGCAGGGTCGCCAAAAACATTCAGTACTTC
NA TRBJ1-2 NA TRBV9 CATHSGRIDGYTF TGTGCCACTCATTCGGGACGGATTGATGGCTACACCTTC
NA TRBJ1-1 NA TRBV6-5 CASRRGMNTEAFF TGTGCCAGCAGGAGGGGGATGAACACTGAAGCTTTCTTT
NA TRBJ1-2 TRBD1 TRBV6-6 CATKQGDYYGYTF TGTGCCACGAAACAGGGGGATTACTATGGCTACACCTTC
NA TRBJ2-7 NA TRBV14 CASSPPRGGVINEQYF TGTGCCAGCAGCCCACCACGGGGCGGTGTTATAAACGAGCAGTACTTC
NA TRBJ1-6 TRBD1 TRBV28 CASRQGAGGGPNSPLHF TGTGCCAGCAGGCAGGGGGCTGGTGGTGGCCCTAATTCACCCCTCCACTTT
NA TRBJ1-6 TRBD1 TRBV6-4 CASEDHGQAINSPLHF TGTGCCAGCGAGGACCACGGACAGGCGATTAATTCACCCCTCCACTTT
NA TRBJ2-1 NA TRBV3-1/TRBV3-2 CASSRTANEQFF TGTGCCAGCAGCCGGACGGCTAATGAGCAGTTCTTC
NA TRBJ1-5 NA TRBV19 CASSMGGTGNQPQHF TGTGCCAGTAGTATGGGGGGAACGGGCAATCAGCCCCAGCATTTT
NA TRBJ2-7 TRBD2 TRBV7-9 CASSSSSTSGLRYEQYF TGTGCCAGCAGCTCCTCCTCCACTAGCGGCCTTCGATACGAGCAGTACTTC
NA TRBJ2-3 TRBD2 TRBV20-1 CSASSGSGALNTQYF TGCAGTGCTAGTTCAGGTAGCGGGGCCCTTAATACGCAGTATTTT
NA TRBJ1-6 NA TRBV7-3 CASSLIGGAGSPLHF TGTGCCAGCAGCTTAATTGGGGGGGCTGGATCACCCCTCCACTTT
NA TRBJ2-7 NA TRBV5-8 CASSLGTHAYEQYF TGTGCCAGCAGCTTGGGTACACATGCATACGAGCAGTACTTC
once TRBJ2-1 TRBD2 TRBV13 CASSTRTSGIGYNEQFF TGTGCCAGCAGCACGAGGACTAGCGGGATCGGGTACAATGAGCAGTTCTTC
NA TRBJ1-2 NA TRBV4-2 CASSLRQTDYGYTF TGTGCCAGCAGCCTTAGGCAGACCGACTATGGCTACACCTTC
NA TRBJ1-5 TRBD1 TRBV19 CASTRDRGQGSNQPQHF TGTGCCAGCACTCGGGACAGGGGGCAAGGGAGCAATCAGCCCCAGCATTTT
NA TRBJ1-1 NA TRBV6-2/TRBV6-3 CASSYRGAAFF TGTGCCAGCAGTTACAGAGGGGCAGCTTTCTTT
NA TRBJ2-1 TRBD1 TRBV7-3 CASSRNTGQGYDEQFF TGTGCCAGCAGCCGAAACACGGGACAGGGTTACGATGAGCAGTTCTTC
NA TRBJ2-1 TRBD2 TRBV29-1 CSVEGGRADNEQFF TGCAGCGTTGAAGGCGGGAGGGCCGACAATGAGCAGTTCTTC
NA TRBJ2-5 NA TRBV25-1 CASSNRDSLEETQYF TGTGCCAGCAGTAACCGGGACTCGCTAGAAGAGACCCAGTACTTC
NA TRBJ2-1 TRBD2 TRBV11-1 CASSPTSGADNEQFF TGTGCCAGCAGCCCGACTAGCGGGGCCGACAATGAGCAGTTCTTC
NA TRBJ1-1 NA TRBV15 CATSRDLAGSTEAFF TGTGCCACCAGCAGAGATTTGGCCGGATCCACTGAAGCTTTCTTT
NA TRBJ2-5 TRBD1 TRBV28 CASRNRGSETQYF TGTGCCAGCAGGAACAGGGGTTCAGAGACCCAGTACTTC